This T cell receptor (beta chain) was obtained from a study of identical twins (dated by TCRdb to 2016 to 2017). Study-wide context: To test whether fetal clonotypes persist, the study used deep sequencing on TCR alpha and beta repertoires from monozygotic twins, unrelated adults of various ages, and cord blood. To rule out contamination, replicate twin experiments were performed at different times with different library preparation protocols. Study-wide conclusions, independent of this receptor: Compared with coincidental sharing between unrelated individuals, out-of-frame TCR alpha sequences shared between twins had an excess of sequences with low generation probability. Abundant cord blood beta clonotypes carried fewer insertions; young adult naive repertoires showed a weaker similar trend, while memory repertoires showed none. Invariant T cells such as MAIT and iNKT could partly confound zero-insertion analyses, although diverse VJ usage argued against such confounding for most clonotypes. A weaker excess of twin sharing was found in beta out-of-frame sequences because the signal-to-noise ratio was lowered by fewer shared sequences. Because the same donors could not be followed over many years, the conclusions relied on cross-sectional statistical analysis. In monozygotic twins, out-of-frame TCR alpha sharing was systematically underestimated by recombination models, although the models agreed with sharing between unrelated individuals.

All donors were healthy Caucasians. Three pairs of female monozygotic twins, all aged roughly 18 to 29 years, were included in the twin cohort. Positive isolation kits from Invitrogen were used to isolate CD4+ and CD8+ T cell populations. Library preparation employed 5' RACE. Data came from an Illumina HiSeq 2000. Template switching introduced a universal primer binding site; the final cDNA contained a unique molecular identifier, enabling accurate counting of TCR cDNA molecules. Specific primers in the conserved constant-segment region were used to synthesize first-strand cDNA for the TCR alpha and beta chains. To control for contamination, every cDNA library carried two barcodes: a SMART-Mk sample barcode plus Illumina barcodes. TruSeq adapter sequences and Illumina sample barcodes were added in two successive PCR steps. TCR alpha and beta cDNA libraries were sequenced on the Illumina HiSeq platform with custom primers. In the paper's pipeline: MiGEC was used to process raw reads and extract unique molecular identifiers, and MiXCR was used to find CDR3 positions. Recombination models were inferred per individual with the repgenHMM and IGoR tools using an EM algorithm. Shared clonotypes were analyzed with the tcR package in R, and sharing was normalized by the product of cloneset sizes. Out-of-frame nonproductive sequences were analyzed to study raw recombination free of thymic and clonal selection effects. In TCRdb, the public reads were trimmed at Q25 with fastp and aligned with MiXCR, with productive beta chains retained. Duplicate CDR3 protein sequences are folded into a single record with the most common DNA and genes. The V and J calls reflect TCRdb's pipeline rather than the authors' work. This sample holds around 510,000 distinct CDR3 sequences; around 15% were observed only once. About 1% of the sample goes to the ten largest clones.

This clonotype was recorded many times. Its antigen has not been determined. Base quality data are lacking; no much larger clone is found one base away. Including cysteine and phenylalanine, the CDR3 has 15 amino acids. Of the read, only the CDR3 DNA is kept; its 45 bases are in frame from base 1. V is trimmed back by 1 base and J by 8 bases, and the junction contains 3 bases that no gene match accounts for. The germline V gene encodes CDR1 SEHNR and CDR2 FQNEAQ (reference sequence). Separately, the same data were catalogued under a study of yellow fever vaccine responses in identical twins. As the second paper documents: According to the authors, the vaccine-induced T cell response in identical twins seemed to be partly convergent and partly specific to each individual. The study precisely tracked vaccine-responding T cell clones in identical twins.

The receptor chain draws on TRBV7-9 and TRBJ2-1, with TRBD2 identical over 12 junction bases. The TCR sequence derives from a woman under 30 in good health. The sample consisted of CD4+ T cells sorted from blood. The CDR3 reads CASSLGTSGMDEQFF. The DNA sequence is TGTGCCAGCAGCTTAGGGACTAGCGGGATGGATGAGCAGTTCTTC.